Detailed here is one T cell receptor beta chain. The data derive from a study of T-cell memory formation after mild COVID-19. In TCRdb, the 5' RACE reads were re-called with MiXCR into one record per CDR3 protein. The sample lists around 470,000 distinct CDR3 sequences, 20% occurring once. This sequence originates from an adult woman who had mild COVID-19 (a few samples of this study predate the infection). Cell type and time point are not known. Material for sequencing was PBMCs or a T cell subset sorted from them (not recorded which).

The CDR3 coding sequence is TGTGCCAGCTCCAGGGTTAATGGAGAGACCCAGTACTTC. It translates to CASSRVNGETQYF. The genes are TRBV18 and TRBJ2-5; tentatively, D is TRBD1 (5 bases). The CDR3 consists of 13 residues. Germline V gene sequence: CDR1 KGHSH, CDR2 LQKENI. Trimming removed 6 bases from V and 4 bases from J, with 12 bases in between.